This T cell receptor (beta chain) emerged from a study of blood T cell repertoires in COVID-19. About the research overall: PBMCs, B-cell-depleted T cells, or T cells were the source of the cDNA or gDNA that made up the material.

Original data processing: Amplification from reference gene primers served as the basis for estimated nucleated cell counts. Libraries were prepared by immunoSEQ multiplex PCR; TCRdb keeps only in-frame clonotypes and omits some of them. That table furnishes V, J and clone size, whereas the DNA furnished D and trimming. The data show roughly 100,000 clones, with about 93% seen just once and 3.9% held by the top ten. Trimming removed 0 bases from V and 3 bases from J, with 8 bases in between. Per the germline V gene, CDR1 is SGDLS and CDR2 is YYNGEE. The CDR3 consists of 14 residues. Sequencing used peripheral blood. The TCR was taken from a woman in her forties or fifties in a cohort sampled during active COVID-19. J is TRBJ2-3 and V is TRBV9, with D perhaps TRBD1 (5 bases). The DNA of the CDR3 is TGTGCCAGCAGCGTAGCGACAGTTACAGATACGCAGTATTTT. Translated, it gives CASSVATVTDTQYF.